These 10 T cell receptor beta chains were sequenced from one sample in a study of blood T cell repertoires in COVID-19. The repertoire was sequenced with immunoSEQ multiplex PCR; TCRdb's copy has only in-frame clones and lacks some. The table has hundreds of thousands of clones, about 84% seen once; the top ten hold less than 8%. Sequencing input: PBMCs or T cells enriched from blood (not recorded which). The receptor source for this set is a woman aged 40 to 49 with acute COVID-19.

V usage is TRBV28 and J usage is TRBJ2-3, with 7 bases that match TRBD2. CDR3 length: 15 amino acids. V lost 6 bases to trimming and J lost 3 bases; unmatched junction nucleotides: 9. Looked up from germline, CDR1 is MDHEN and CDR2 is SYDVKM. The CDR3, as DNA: TGTGCCAGCAGACCTACGGGGGGTGTGACAGATACGCAGTATTTT. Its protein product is CASRPTGGVTDTQYF.

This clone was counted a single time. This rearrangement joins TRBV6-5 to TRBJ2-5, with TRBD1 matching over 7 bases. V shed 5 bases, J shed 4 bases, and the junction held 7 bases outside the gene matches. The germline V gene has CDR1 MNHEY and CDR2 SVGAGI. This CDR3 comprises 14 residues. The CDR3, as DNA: TGTGCCAGCAGTACGACAGGGAACGGAGAGACCCAGTACTTC. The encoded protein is CASSTTGNGETQYF.

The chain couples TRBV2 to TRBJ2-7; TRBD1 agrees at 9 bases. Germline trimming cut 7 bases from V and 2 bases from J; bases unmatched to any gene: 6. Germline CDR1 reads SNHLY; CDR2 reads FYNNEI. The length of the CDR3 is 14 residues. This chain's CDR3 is CASTGTGSPYEQYF. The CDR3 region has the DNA TGTGCCAGCACCGGGACAGGGTCTCCCTACGAGCAGTACTTC.

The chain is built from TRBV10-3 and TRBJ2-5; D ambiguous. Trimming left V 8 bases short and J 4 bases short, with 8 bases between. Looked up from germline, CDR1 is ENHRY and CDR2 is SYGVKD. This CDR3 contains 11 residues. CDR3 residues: CAIGPGETQYF. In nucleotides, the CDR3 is TGTGCCATCGGTCCAGGAGAGACCCAGTACTTC.

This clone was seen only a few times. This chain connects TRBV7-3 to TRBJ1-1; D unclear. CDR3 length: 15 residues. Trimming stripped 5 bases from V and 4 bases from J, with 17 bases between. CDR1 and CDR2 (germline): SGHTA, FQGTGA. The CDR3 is CASSRSGGSGTEAFF. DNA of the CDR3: TGTGCCAGCAGCAGGAGTGGAGGATCAGGCACTGAAGCTTTCTTT.

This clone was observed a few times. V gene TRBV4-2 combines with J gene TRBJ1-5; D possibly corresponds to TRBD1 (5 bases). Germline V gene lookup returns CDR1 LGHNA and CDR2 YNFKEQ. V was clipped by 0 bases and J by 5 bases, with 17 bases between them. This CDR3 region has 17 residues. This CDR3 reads CASSQDSFPGRDQPQHF. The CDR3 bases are TGTGCCAGCAGCCAAGACTCGTTCCCAGGGAGGGATCAGCCCCAGCATTTT.

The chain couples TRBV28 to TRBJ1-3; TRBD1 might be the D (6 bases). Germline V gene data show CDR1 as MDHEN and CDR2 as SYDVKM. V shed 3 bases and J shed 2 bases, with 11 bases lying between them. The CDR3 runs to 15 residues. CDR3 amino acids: CASSFTGGAGNTIYF. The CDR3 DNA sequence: TGTGCCAGCAGTTTCACGGGGGGCGCTGGAAACACCATATATTTT.

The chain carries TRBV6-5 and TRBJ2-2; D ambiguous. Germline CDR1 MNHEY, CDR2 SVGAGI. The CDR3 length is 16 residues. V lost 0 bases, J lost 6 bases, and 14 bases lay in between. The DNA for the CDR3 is TGTGCCAGCAGTTACTCCCCTACGACACAACCCGGGGAGCTGTTTTTT. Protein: CASSYSPTTQPGELFF.

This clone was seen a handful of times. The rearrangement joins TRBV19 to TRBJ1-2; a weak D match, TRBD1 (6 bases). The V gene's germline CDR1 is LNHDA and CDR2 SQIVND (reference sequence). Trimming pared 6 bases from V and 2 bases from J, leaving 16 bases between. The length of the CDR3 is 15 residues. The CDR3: CASRQGHHANYGYTF. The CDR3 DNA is TGTGCCAGTAGACAGGGACATCACGCGAACTATGGCTACACCTTC.

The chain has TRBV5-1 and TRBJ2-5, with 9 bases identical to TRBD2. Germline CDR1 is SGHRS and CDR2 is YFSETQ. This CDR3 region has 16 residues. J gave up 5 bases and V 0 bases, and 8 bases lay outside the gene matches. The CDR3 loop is CASSLGGGTSYETQYF. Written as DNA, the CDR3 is TGCGCCAGCAGCTTGGGCGGAGGGACTAGCTATGAGACCCAGTACTTC.